Detailed here is one T cell receptor beta chain. An end of the junction differs from the germline gene, which may be a read error. Each patient experienced a relapse that followed autologous stem cell transplantation, and brentuximab vedotin exposure varied. The sample belongs to a study of PD-1 blockade in classical Hodgkin lymphoma. Here immunoSEQ multiplex PCR was the method, and the copy in TCRdb shows in-frame clones only, minus some. The table shows 30,000 to 35,000 clones, with around 82% occurring only once. The CDR3 covers 16 residues. In germline, CDR1 is MNHEY, CDR2 SVGAGI. The chain joins TRBV6-5 to TRBJ1-3; no definite D call. Sequencing was performed on peripheral blood mononuclear cells (PBMCs), taken at baseline. This sequence was found in a human donor with classical Hodgkin lymphoma. The CDR3 spells CASSSQWALSGDTIYF. In nucleotides, the CDR3 is TGTGCCAGCAGTTCCCAATGGGCGCTCTCTGGAGACACCATATATTTT.